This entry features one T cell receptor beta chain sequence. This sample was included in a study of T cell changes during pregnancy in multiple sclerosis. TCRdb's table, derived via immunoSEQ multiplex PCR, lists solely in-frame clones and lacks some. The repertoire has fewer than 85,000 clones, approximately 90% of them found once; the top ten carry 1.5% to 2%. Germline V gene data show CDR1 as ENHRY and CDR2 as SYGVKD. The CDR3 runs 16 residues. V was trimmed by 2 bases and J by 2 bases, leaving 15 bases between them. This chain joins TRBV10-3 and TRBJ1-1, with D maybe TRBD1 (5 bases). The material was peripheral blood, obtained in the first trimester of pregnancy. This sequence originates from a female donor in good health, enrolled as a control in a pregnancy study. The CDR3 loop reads CAISERVARVNTEAFF. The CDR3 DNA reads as TGTGCCATCAGTGAGCGTGTGGCCAGGGTAAACACTGAAGCTTTCTTT.